Included here is one T cell receptor beta chain sequence, with context. This sample was included in a study of blood T cell repertoires in COVID-19. Germline V gene lookup returns CDR1 SGHDN and CDR2 FVKESK. V gave up 1 base and J gave up 8 bases, with 5 bases separating them. CDR3 length: 12 amino acids. Clones were sequenced by immunoSEQ multiplex PCR, and TCRdb holds only the in-frame ones, with some missing. The sample has approximately 69,000 clones; around four fifths are singletons. This TCR derives from a man aged 55 to 70 with acute or convalescent COVID-19. The V and J genes are TRBV14 and TRBJ2-2, with D unclear. The sequenced sample consisted of peripheral blood. Here the CDR3 DNA reads TGTGCCAGCAGCCAAGGCAGGGGGGAGCTGTTTTTT. It specifies CASSQGRGELFF.